Detailed here is one T cell receptor beta chain. In building TCR beta libraries, iRepertoire HTBI primers were used together with Arm-PCR of CDR3 regions. TCRdb fed the multiplex PCR reads into MiXCR, producing one record per CDR3 protein. The sample lists about 460,000 distinct CDR3 sequences, approximately 14% occurring once. Sample time point: newly diagnosed GD, antithyroid drugs for less than 3 months. The TCR library was made from RNA extracted from PBMCs. The data derive from a study of regulatory T cells in long-lasting Graves disease. The V gene end was trimmed by 1 base and the J gene end by 13 bases; junction bases not matched to a gene: 14. Germline loops: CDR1 MGHRA, CDR2 YSYEKL. The CDR3 consists of 16 residues. This sample also appeared in a second study, on T cells in Graves' hyperthyroidism and ophthalmopathy. That study adds: Across 18 months, stable Graves' hyperthyroidism was marked by no progression to ophthalmopathy. Newly diagnosed patients aged 18 to 65 had hyperthyroidism of under 2 months' duration.

This TCR came from a woman aged 50 to 60 with Graves disease. The rearrangement uses TRBV4-1 and TRBJ2-4, with TRBD2 matching over 9 bases. Sequenced material: peripheral blood mononuclear cells (PBMCs), taken at new diagnosis, from a patient treated with antithyroid drugs. CDR3 residues: CASSQVRAGGNNEQYF. The CDR3 DNA is TGCGCCAGCAGCCAAGTGCGAGCGGGAGGTAACAATGAGCAGTACTTC.